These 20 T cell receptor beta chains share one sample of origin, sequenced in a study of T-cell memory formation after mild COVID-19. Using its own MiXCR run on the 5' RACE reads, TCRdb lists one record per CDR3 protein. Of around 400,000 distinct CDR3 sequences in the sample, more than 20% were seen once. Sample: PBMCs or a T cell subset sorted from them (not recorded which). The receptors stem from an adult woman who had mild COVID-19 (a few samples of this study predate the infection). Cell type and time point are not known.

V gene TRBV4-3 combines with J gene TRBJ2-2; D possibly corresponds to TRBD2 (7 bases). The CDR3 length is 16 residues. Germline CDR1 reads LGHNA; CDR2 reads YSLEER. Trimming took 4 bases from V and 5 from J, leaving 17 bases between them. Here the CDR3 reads CASSPLRGEGTGELFF. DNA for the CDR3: TGCGCCAGCAGCCCACTTAGGGGGGAGGGGACCGGGGAGCTGTTTTTT.

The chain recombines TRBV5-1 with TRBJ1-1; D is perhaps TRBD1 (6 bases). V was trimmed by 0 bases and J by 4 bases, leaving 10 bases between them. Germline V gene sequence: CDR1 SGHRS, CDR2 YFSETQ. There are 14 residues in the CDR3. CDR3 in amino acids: CASSLATGSTEAFF. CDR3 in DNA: TGCGCCAGCAGCTTGGCTACAGGGTCCACTGAAGCTTTCTTT.

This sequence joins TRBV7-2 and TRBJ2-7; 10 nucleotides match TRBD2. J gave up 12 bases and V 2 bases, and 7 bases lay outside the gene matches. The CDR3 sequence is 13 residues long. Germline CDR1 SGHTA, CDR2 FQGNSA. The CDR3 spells CASSLMSGGAPYF. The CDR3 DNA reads TGTGCCAGCAGCTTAATGAGCGGGGGGGCTCCGTACTTC.

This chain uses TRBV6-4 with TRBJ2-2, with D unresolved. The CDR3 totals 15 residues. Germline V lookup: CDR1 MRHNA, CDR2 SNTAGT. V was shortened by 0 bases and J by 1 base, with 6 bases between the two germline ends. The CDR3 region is CASSDSSQNTGELFF. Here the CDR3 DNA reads TGTGCCAGCAGTGACTCGAGTCAGAACACCGGGGAGCTGTTTTTT.

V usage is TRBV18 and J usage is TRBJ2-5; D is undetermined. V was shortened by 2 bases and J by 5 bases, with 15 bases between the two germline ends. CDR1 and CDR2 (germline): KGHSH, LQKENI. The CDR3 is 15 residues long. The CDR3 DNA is TGTGCCAGCTCACCATCGCAGTCACCCAGGGAGACCCAGTACTTC. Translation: CASSPSQSPRETQYF.

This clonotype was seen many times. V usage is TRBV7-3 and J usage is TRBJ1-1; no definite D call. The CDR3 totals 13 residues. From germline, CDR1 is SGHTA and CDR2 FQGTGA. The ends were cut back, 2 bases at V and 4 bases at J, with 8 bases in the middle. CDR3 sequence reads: CASSLSGGTEAFF. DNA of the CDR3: TGTGCCAGCAGCTTATCGGGTGGCACTGAAGCTTTCTTT.

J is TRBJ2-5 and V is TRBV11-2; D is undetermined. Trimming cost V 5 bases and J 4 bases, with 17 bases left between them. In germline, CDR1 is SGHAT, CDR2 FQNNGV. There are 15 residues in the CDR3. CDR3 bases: TGTGCCAGCAGCCCGTCCTTTCGCAACCGAGAGACCCAGTACTTC. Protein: CASSPSFRNRETQYF. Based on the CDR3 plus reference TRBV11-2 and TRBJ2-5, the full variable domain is EAGVAQSPRYKIIEKRQSVAFWCNPISGHATLYWYQQILGQGPKLLIQFQNNGVVDDSQLPKDRFSAERLKGVDSTLKIQPAKLEDSAVYLCASSPSFRNRETQYFGPGTRLLVL.

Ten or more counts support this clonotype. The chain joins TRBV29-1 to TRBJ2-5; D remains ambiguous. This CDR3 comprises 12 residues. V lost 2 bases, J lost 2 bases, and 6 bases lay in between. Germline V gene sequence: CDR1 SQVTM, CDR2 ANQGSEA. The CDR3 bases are TGCAGCGTTGAACATCTACAAGAGACCCAGTACTTC. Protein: CSVEHLQETQYF.

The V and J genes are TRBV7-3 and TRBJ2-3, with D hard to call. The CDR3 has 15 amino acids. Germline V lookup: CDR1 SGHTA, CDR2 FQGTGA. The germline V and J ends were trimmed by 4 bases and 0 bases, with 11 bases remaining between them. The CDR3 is CASSSSQGSTDTQYF. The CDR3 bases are TGTGCCAGCAGCTCCTCCCAAGGTAGCACAGATACGCAGTATTTT. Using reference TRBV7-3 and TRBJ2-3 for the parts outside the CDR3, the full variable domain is GAGVSQTPSNKVTEKGKYVELRCDPISGHTALYWYRQSLGQGPEFLIYFQGTGAADDSGLPNDRFFAVRPEGSVSTLKIQRTERGDSAVYLCASSSSQGSTDTQYFGPGTRLTVL.

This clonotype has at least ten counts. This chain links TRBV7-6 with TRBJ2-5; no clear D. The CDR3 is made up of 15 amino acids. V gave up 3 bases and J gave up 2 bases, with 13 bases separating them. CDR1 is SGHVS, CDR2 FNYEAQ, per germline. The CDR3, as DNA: TGTGCCAGCAGCTTGAAACCGCCACCGCAAGAGACCCAGTACTTC. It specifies CASSLKPPPQETQYF.

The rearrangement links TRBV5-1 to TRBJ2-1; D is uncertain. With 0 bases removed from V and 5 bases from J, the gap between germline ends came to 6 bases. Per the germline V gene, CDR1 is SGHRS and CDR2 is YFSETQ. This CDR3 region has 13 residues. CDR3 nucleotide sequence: TGCGCCAGCAGCTTGGAATTGAACAATGAGCAGTTCTTC. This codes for CASSLELNNEQFF.

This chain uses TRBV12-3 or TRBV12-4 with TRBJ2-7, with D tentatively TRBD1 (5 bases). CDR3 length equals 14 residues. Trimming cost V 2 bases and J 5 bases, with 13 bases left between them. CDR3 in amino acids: CASSLQAGIDEQYF. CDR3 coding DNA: TGTGCCAGCAGTTTACAGGCAGGGATCGACGAGCAGTACTTC.

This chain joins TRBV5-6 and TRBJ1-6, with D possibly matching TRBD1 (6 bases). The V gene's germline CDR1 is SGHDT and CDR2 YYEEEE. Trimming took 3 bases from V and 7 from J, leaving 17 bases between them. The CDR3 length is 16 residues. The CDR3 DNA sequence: TGTGCCAGCAGCTCACAGGGATTAGGGATGAATTCACCCCTCCACTTT. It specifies CASSSQGLGMNSPLHF.

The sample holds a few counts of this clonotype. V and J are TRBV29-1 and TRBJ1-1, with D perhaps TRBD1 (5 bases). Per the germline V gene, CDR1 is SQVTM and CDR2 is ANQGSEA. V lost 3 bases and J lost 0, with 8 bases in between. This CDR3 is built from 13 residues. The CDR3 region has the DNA TGCAGCGTTGAGGCAGGGTTGAACACTGAAGCTTTCTTT. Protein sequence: CSVEAGLNTEAFF.

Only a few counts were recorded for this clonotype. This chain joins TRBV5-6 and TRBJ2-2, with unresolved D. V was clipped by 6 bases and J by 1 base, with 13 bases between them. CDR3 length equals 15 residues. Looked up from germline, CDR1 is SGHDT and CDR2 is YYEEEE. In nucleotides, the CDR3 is TGTGCCAGCACCCAACTCCTACTGAACACCGGGGAGCTGTTTTTT. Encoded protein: CASTQLLLNTGELFF. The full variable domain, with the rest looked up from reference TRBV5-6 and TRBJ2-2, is DAGVTQSPTHLIKTRGQQVTLRCSPKSGHDTVSWYQQALGQGPQFIFQYYEEEERQRGNFPDRFSGHQFPNYSSELNVNALLLGDSALYLCASTQLLLNTGELFFGEGSRLTVL.

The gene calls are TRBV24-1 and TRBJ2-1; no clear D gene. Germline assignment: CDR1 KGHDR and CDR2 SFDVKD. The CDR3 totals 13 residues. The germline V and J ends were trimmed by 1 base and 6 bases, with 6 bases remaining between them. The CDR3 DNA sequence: TGTGCCACCAGTGATTTTTACGGCAATGAGCAGTTCTTC. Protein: CATSDFYGNEQFF.

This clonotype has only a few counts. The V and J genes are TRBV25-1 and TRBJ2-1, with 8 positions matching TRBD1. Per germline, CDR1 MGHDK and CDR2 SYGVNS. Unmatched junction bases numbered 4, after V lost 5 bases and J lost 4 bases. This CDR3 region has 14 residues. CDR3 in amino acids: CASSQGATYNEQFF. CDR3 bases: TGTGCCAGCAGTCAGGGGGCGACTTACAATGAGCAGTTCTTC.

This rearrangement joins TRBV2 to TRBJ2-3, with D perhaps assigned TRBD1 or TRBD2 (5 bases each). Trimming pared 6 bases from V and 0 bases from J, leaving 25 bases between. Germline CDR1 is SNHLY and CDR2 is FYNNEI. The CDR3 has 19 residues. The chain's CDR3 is CASRGDRAIIKTSTDTQYF. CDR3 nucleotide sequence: TGTGCCAGCAGGGGGGACCGCGCAATTATCAAGACTAGCACAGATACGCAGTATTTT. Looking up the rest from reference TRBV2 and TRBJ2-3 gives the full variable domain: EPEVTQTPSHQVTQMGQEVILRCVPISNHLYFYWYRQILGQKVEFLVSFYNNEISEKSEIFDDQFSVERPDGSNFTLKIRSTKLEDSAMYFCASRGDRAIIKTSTDTQYFGPGTRLTVL.

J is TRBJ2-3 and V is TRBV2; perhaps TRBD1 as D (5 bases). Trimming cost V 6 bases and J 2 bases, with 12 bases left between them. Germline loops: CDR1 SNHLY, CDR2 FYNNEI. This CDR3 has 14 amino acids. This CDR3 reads CASRDGQDTDTQYF. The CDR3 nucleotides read TGTGCCAGCAGGGACGGACAAGACACAGATACGCAGTATTTT.

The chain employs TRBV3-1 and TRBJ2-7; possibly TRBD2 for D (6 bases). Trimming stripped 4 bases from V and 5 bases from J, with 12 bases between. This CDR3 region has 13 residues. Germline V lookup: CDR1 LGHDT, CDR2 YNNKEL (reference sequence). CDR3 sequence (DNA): TGTGCCAGCAGCCGCACCGCGGGGAACGAGCAGTACTTC. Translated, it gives CASSRTAGNEQYF.